One and the same sample provided the 14 T cell receptor beta chains below, sequenced in a study of T cell repertoires in aging, cancer and after chemotherapy. Peripheral blood genomic DNA, not sorted cells or RNA, was the template. TRB rearrangements spanning V, D and J were amplified using mixed TRB-A/B primers. Each CDR3 protein is one row after TCRdb ran MiXCR on the multiplex PCR reads. Altogether over 650 distinct CDR3 sequences are present, roughly 30% being singletons, with the ten largest covering less than 85%. Source material: blood. The receptors derive from a human donor with a blood cancer.

The rearrangement links TRBV20-1 to TRBJ2-5; D possibly matches TRBD1 or TRBD2 (5 bases each). The CDR3 length is 14 residues. Trimming took off 2 bases at V and 4 bases at J, with 14 bases between the two ends. The germline gives CDR1 DFQATT, CDR2 SNEGSKA (reference sequence). This chain's CDR3 is CSARSTGTLETQYF. CDR3 DNA sequence: TGCAGTGCTAGATCGACCGGGACCTTAGAGACCCAGTACTTC.

This chain links TRBV20-1 with TRBJ2-7; no clear D gene. The CDR3 spans 12 residues. Trimming pared 4 bases from V and 3 bases from J, leaving 10 bases between. The germline V gene encodes CDR1 DFQATT and CDR2 SNEGSKA (reference sequence). This chain's CDR3 is CSATDGNYEQYF. The CDR3 DNA reads TGCAGTGCTACCGACGGAAACTACGAGCAGTACTTC.

This clonotype showed up just a few times. This rearrangement joins TRBV5-6 to TRBJ1-1; D unresolved. This CDR3 is 14 amino acids long. Trimming removed 6 bases from V and 3 bases from J, with 15 bases in between. CDR1 is SGHDT, CDR2 YYEEEE, per germline. The CDR3 here is CASMPGELYTEAFF. The CDR3 DNA is TGTGCCAGCATGCCGGGAGAACTTTACACTGAAGCTTTCTTT.

The chain couples TRBV7-9 to TRBJ1-6; D uncertain. Germline CDR1 is SEHNR and CDR2 is FQNEAQ (reference sequence). V lost 1 base and J 10 bases, leaving 5 bases between the germline ends. The CDR3 covers 12 residues. CDR3 loop: CASSLGSSPLHF. CDR3 nucleotide sequence: TGTGCCAGCAGCTTAGGCTCGTCACCCCTCCACTTT.

This clonotype qualifies as medium-sized (0.01 to 0.1%). The chain carries TRBV13 and TRBJ2-2, with D unclear. This CDR3 is built from 13 residues. V gave up 1 base and J gave up 5 bases, with 5 bases separating them. Germline-derived CDR1 and CDR2 are PRHDT and FYEKMQ (reference sequence). The CDR3: CASSLAGTGELFF. The CDR3 nucleotides are TGTGCCAGCAGCTTAGCCGGGACCGGGGAGCTGTTTTTT.

This clonotype was picked up a small number of times. The J gene is TRBJ2-3, the V gene TRBV30, with TRBD2 identical over 10 bases. V gave up 5 bases and J gave up 2 bases; unmatched junction bases: 4. Germline lookup yields CDR1 GTSNPN and CDR2 SVGIG (reference sequence). The CDR3 extends over 14 amino acids. CDR3 nucleotides: TGTGCCTGGGCCGGACTAGCGGTCACAGATACGCAGTATTTT. Its protein product is CAWAGLAVTDTQYF.

The chain links TRBV30 to TRBJ2-7; D may be TRBD1 (5 bases). The CDR3 is 16 residues long. Germline-derived CDR1 and CDR2 are GTSNPN and SVGIG (reference sequence). Trimming stripped 4 bases from V and 0 bases from J, with 19 bases between. The CDR3 region is CAWKDRIPGLSYEQYF. The CDR3 DNA follows: TGTGCCTGGAAGGACCGGATACCAGGGCTCTCCTACGAGCAGTACTTC.

This chain connects TRBV5-6 to TRBJ1-1, with D unresolved. Trimming left V 4 bases short and J 1 base short, with 17 bases between. The CDR3 extends over 16 amino acids. From germline, CDR1 is SGHDT and CDR2 YYEEEE. CDR3 DNA: TGTGCCAGCAGCCCCCAGCTTGGAGTCGAGAACACTGAAGCTTTCTTT. It is translated as CASSPQLGVENTEAFF.

Relative to its sample, this clonotype is medium-sized (0.01 to 0.1%). V and J are TRBV19 and TRBJ2-1; weak D call: TRBD2 (5 bases). This CDR3 comprises 15 residues. CDR1 and CDR2 from the germline V gene are LNHDA and SQIVND (reference sequence). With 5 bases removed from V and 5 bases from J, the gap between germline ends came to 16 bases. Here the CDR3 DNA reads TGTGCCAGTAGTTTGGTAGCGTCGATCGACAATGAGCAGTTCTTC. Translated: CASSLVASIDNEQFF.

V usage is TRBV30 and J usage is TRBJ2-7; 10 nucleotides line up with TRBD2. Germline CDR1 is GTSNPN and CDR2 is SVGIG (reference sequence). Trimming removed 0 bases from V and 2 bases from J; junction bases left unmatched: 4. The CDR3 contains 15 residues. The chain's CDR3 is CAWSVRTSGTYEQYF. The DNA of the CDR3 is TGTGCCTGGAGTGTAAGGACTAGCGGAACCTACGAGCAGTACTTC.

The rearrangement links TRBV18 to TRBJ2-2; no clear D gene. This CDR3 has 16 residues. Looked up from germline, CDR1 is KGHSH and CDR2 is LQKENI. V was cut by 1 base and J by 0 bases, with 9 bases left in between. The CDR3 coding sequence is TGTGCCAGCTCACCACAGAGGCGGACGAACACCGGGGAGCTGTTTTTT. Encoded protein: CASSPQRRTNTGELFF.

This clonotype was detected a few times. This chain connects TRBV20-1 to TRBJ2-7, with a possible D match to TRBD2 (5 bases). Germline CDR1 and CDR2: DFQATT and SNEGSKA (reference sequence). Trimming took 5 bases from V and 5 from J, leaving 16 bases between them. The CDR3 is made up of 13 amino acids. The CDR3 DNA reads TGCAGTGCTTTAGAAACTACTAGGGACGAGCAGTACTTC. It translates to CSALETTRDEQYF.

This clonotype has a handful of counts. The CDR3 loop is CASSTTGTTEAFF. CDR3 coding DNA: TGTGCCAGCAGTACGACAGGTACCACTGAAGCTTTCTTT. This chain links TRBV6-5 with TRBJ1-1; D is possibly TRBD1 (6 bases). Looked up from germline, CDR1 is MNHEY and CDR2 is SVGAGI. V lost 5 bases to trimming and J lost 4 bases, with 11 bases between them. The CDR3 covers 13 residues.

The J gene is TRBJ1-2, the V gene TRBV12-3 or TRBV12-4; D is perhaps TRBD1 (5 bases). CDR3 size: 14 residues. Trimming removed 3 bases from V and 8 bases from J, with 16 bases in between. CDR3 DNA: TGTGCCAGCAGTTTCGGCCCAGGGACGAAGGGCTACACCTTC. It encodes CASSFGPGTKGYTF.